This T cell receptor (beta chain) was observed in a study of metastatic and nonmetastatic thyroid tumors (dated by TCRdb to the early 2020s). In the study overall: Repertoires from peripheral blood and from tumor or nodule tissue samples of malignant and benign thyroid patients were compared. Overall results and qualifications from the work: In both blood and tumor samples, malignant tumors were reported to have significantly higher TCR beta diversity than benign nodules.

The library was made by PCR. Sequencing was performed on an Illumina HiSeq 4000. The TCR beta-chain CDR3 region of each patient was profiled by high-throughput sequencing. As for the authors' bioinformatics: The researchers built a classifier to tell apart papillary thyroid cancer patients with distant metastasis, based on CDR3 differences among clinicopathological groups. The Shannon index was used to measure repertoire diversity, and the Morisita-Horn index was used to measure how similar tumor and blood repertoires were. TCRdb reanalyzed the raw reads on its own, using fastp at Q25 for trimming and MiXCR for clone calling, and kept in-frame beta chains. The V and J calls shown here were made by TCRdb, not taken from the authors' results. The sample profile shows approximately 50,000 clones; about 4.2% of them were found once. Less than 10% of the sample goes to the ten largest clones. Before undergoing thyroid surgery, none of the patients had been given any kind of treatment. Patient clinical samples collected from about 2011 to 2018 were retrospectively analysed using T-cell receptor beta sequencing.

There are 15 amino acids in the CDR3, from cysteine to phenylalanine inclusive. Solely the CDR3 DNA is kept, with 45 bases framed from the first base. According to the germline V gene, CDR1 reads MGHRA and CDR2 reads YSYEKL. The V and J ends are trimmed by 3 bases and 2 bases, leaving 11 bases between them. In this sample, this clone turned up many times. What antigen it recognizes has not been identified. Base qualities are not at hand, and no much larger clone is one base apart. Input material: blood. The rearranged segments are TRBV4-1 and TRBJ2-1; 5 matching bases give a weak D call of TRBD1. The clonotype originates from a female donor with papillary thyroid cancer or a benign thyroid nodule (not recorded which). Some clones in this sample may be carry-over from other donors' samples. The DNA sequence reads TGCGCCAGCAGCCACCACGGACAACCCTACAATGAGCAGTTCTTC. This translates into CASSHHGQPYNEQFF.